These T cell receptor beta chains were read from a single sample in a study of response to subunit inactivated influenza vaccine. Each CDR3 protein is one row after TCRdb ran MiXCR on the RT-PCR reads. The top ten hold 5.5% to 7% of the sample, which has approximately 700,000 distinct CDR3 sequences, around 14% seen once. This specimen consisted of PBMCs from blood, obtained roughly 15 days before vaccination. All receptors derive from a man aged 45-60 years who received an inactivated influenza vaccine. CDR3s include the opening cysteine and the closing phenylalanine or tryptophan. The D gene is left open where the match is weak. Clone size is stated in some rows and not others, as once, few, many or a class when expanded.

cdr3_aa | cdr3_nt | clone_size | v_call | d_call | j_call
CASSQELAGGSYNEQFF | TGTGCCAGCTCCCAGGAGCTAGCGGGGGGCTCCTACAATGAGCAGTTCTTC | NA | TRBV6-5 | TRBD2 | TRBJ2-1
CASSLERDGSSYNEQFF | TGTGCCAGCAGCTTAGAGCGGGATGGGTCCTCCTACAATGAGCAGTTCTTC | few | TRBV7-8 | TRBD2 | TRBJ2-1
CASRGSGGANTGELFF | TGTGCCAGCAGAGGTAGCGGGGGGGCCAACACCGGGGAGCTGTTTTTT | NA | TRBV27 | TRBD2 | TRBJ2-2
CAWSVPGGRAYEQYF | TGTGCCTGGAGTGTACCGGGCGGGAGGGCCTACGAGCAGTACTTC | NA | TRBV30 | TRBD2 | TRBJ2-7
CASSLSTVGDRGTDTQYF | TGTGCCAGCAGTTTATCGACGGTGGGGGACAGGGGTACAGATACGCAGTATTTT | NA | TRBV27 | TRBD1 | TRBJ2-3
CASSLGAAATQYF | TGTGCCAGCAGTTTAGGGGCCGCCGCGACCCAGTACTTC | few | TRBV12-3/TRBV12-4 | NA | TRBJ2-5
CATLQRLNTEAFF | TGTGCCACCCTGCAGCGCCTGAACACTGAAGCTTTCTTT | NA | TRBV10-3 | NA | TRBJ1-1
CASHGPLEAFF | TGTGCCAGCCATGGCCCCCTTGAAGCTTTCTTT | NA | TRBV6-5 | NA | TRBJ1-1
CASSTRTYNEQFF | TGTGCCAGCAGTACCAGGACCTACAATGAGCAGTTCTTC | NA | TRBV6-1 | NA | TRBJ2-1
CASTRSWDRVGYTF | TGTGCCAGCACCCGAAGCTGGGACAGGGTCGGCTACACCTTC | NA | TRBV6-1 | TRBD1 | TRBJ1-2
CSASSGREDTQYF | TGCAGTGCCAGTAGCGGGAGGGAAGATACGCAGTATTTT | many | TRBV20-1 | TRBD2 | TRBJ2-3
CAISTGTGMNSPLHF | TGTGCCATCAGCACCGGGACAGGGATGAATTCACCCCTCCACTTT | few | TRBV10-3 | TRBD1 | TRBJ1-6
CASSIDGQRPNTEAFF | TGTGCCAGTAGTATAGACGGACAGAGGCCGAACACTGAAGCTTTCTTT | few | TRBV19 | NA | TRBJ1-1
CSASSGGRGYTF | TGCAGTGCTAGTTCGGGGGGCAGGGGCTACACCTTC | few | TRBV20-1 | NA | TRBJ1-2
CASCTLQPYEQYF | TGTGCCAGCTGCACGCTACAACCCTACGAGCAGTACTTC | NA | TRBV6-6 | NA | TRBJ2-7
CASSLRPGTVGETQYF | TGCGCCAGCAGCCTGCGCCCCGGGACAGTTGGGGAGACCCAGTACTTC | few | TRBV5-1 | TRBD1 | TRBJ2-5
CASSISVTSGGETQYF | TGTGCCAGTAGTATCTCCGTGACTAGCGGTGGGGAGACCCAGTACTTC | NA | TRBV19 | TRBD2 | TRBJ2-5
CASSLIRDSPLHF | TGTGCCAGCAGCTTGATCAGAGATTCACCCCTCCACTTT | NA | TRBV11-2 | NA | TRBJ1-6
CASSLLSSDSVTGELFF | TGTGCCAGCAGCTTGCTTTCCTCGGACAGCGTCACCGGGGAGCTGTTTTTT | few | TRBV5-6 | NA | TRBJ2-2
CAWTLTGDNQPQHF | TGTGCCTGGACCCTCACAGGGGACAATCAGCCCCAGCATTTT | few | TRBV30 | TRBD1 | TRBJ1-5
CASSRGQGRSTF | TGTGCCAGCAGCAGGGGACAGGGCAGATCGACCTTC | many | TRBV7-2 | TRBD1 | TRBJ1-2
CASSIDLSSPITYEQYF | TGTGCCAGTAGTATAGATTTATCCAGCCCAATAACCTACGAGCAGTACTTC | NA | TRBV19 | NA | TRBJ2-7
CASTAGLSPLHF | TGTGCCAGCACGGCAGGGCTTTCACCCCTCCACTTT | many | TRBV7-9 | NA | TRBJ1-6
CASSQDGTAYYEQYF | TGCGCCAGCAGCCAAGATGGGACCGCTTACTACGAGCAGTACTTC | NA | TRBV4-1 | NA | TRBJ2-7
CASSPPGRPWYEQFF | TGTGCCAGCAGCCCTCCGGGCCGCCCCTGGTATGAGCAGTTCTTC | NA | TRBV7-2 | NA | TRBJ2-1
CVSSSSQGVWYEQYF | TGTGTCAGCAGCTCCTCACAGGGGGTCTGGTACGAGCAGTACTTC | NA | TRBV7-2 | TRBD1 | TRBJ2-7
CASSSGLAGGVYEQYF | TGTGCCAGCAGTTCTGGACTAGCGGGAGGAGTCTACGAGCAGTACTTC | NA | TRBV27 | TRBD2 | TRBJ2-7
CASSFGDYQETQYF | TGTGCCAGCAGCTTTGGGGACTACCAAGAGACCCAGTACTTC | NA | TRBV7-9 | NA | TRBJ2-5
CAISGQDGYTF | TGTGCCATCAGTGGGCAGGATGGCTACACCTTC | NA | TRBV10-3 | NA | TRBJ1-2
CASSFTGSEAFF | TGTGCCAGCAGTTTTACAGGGAGTGAAGCTTTCTTT | NA | TRBV6-1 | NA | TRBJ1-1
CSVESGTGRKLFF | TGCAGCGTTGAATCAGGGACCGGGCGAAAACTGTTTTTT | many | TRBV29-1 | NA | TRBJ1-4
CASSPTRGAGELFF | TGTGCCAGCAGCCCAACCCGAGGTGCCGGGGAGCTGTTTTTT | NA | TRBV14 | NA | TRBJ2-2
CASTSGGTGTGELFF | TGCGCCAGCACCTCGGGGGGCACGGGCACCGGGGAGCTGTTTTTT | few | TRBV10-1 | NA | TRBJ2-2
CASSYNGAESDTQYF | TGTGCCAGCAGCTATAATGGGGCAGAATCAGATACGCAGTATTTT | NA | TRBV7-9 | NA | TRBJ2-3
CASSPPYDTQYF | TGTGCCAGCAGCCCCCCCTACGATACGCAGTATTTT | few | TRBV6-2/TRBV6-3 | NA | TRBJ2-3
CASSPMGGRVNQPQHF | TGCGCCAGCAGCCCGATGGGGGGGAGAGTCAATCAGCCCCAGCATTTT | few | TRBV4-1 | NA | TRBJ1-5
CASSLDGGGYGYTF | TGTGCCAGCAGCTTAGATGGGGGCGGCTATGGCTACACCTTC | few | TRBV7-2 | NA | TRBJ1-2
CASSVVGLSWAVDNEQFF | TGTGCCAGCAGCGTAGTCGGCCTATCTTGGGCAGTGGACAATGAGCAGTTCTTC | NA | TRBV9 | NA | TRBJ2-1
CAWSISGRVTDTQYF | TGTGCCTGGAGTATAAGCGGGAGGGTCACAGATACGCAGTATTTT | NA | TRBV30 | TRBD2 | TRBJ2-3
CSASGQNSGNTIYF | TGCAGTGCTTCGGGACAAAACTCTGGAAACACCATATATTTT | many | TRBV20-1 | NA | TRBJ1-3
CASKRGNTEAFF | TGTGCCAGCAAAAGGGGGAACACTGAAGCTTTCTTT | NA | TRBV6-5 | NA | TRBJ1-1
CASSLTGGYTEAFF | TGTGCCAGCAGTTTAACAGGGGGCTACACTGAAGCTTTCTTT | NA | TRBV12-3/TRBV12-4 | TRBD1 | TRBJ1-1
CASSFHPDTQYF | TGCGCCAGCAGCTTTCATCCAGATACGCAGTATTTT | few | TRBV5-1 | NA | TRBJ2-3
CASRDSGGTDTQYF | TGTGCCAGCAGGGACAGCGGGGGCACAGATACGCAGTATTTT | many | TRBV6-1 | NA | TRBJ2-3